These 19 T cell receptor beta chains came from one sample sequenced in a study of blood T cells in healthy people across ages. A J-beta primer mix and a sample-barcoded 5' primer were used in a second PCR of roughly 6 to 12 cycles. TCRdb re-analysed the 5' RACE reads in MiXCR, keeping a single row per CDR3 protein. The sample has 700,000 to 850,000 distinct CDR3 sequences, 36% seen once. Sequences were obtained from blood. The origin of the receptors is a man in his late teens or twenties in good health.

This clonotype was counted between two and nine times. Written as DNA, the CDR3 is TGCAGTGCTACTGGACAGGAATACGACATTCAGTACTTC. It codes for CSATGQEYDIQYF. The chain employs TRBV20-1 and TRBJ2-7; 7 bases are shared with TRBD1. Near its end, the DNA agrees better with TRBJ2-4, so the J call may be wrong. Germline V gene data show CDR1 as DFQATT and CDR2 as SNEGSKA (reference sequence). This CDR3 comprises 13 residues.

In regard to this clonotype: A much larger clone differs from this one at a single base, so this may be a read error. This chain connects TRBV15 to TRBJ2-3, with TRBD1 identical over 8 bases. Trimming cost V 7 bases and J 5 bases; bases outside gene matches: 8. The CDR3 loop spans 14 amino acids. Per the germline V gene, CDR1 is LNHNV and CDR2 is YYDKDF (reference sequence). This CDR3 is CATTGQDVIDTQYF. Here the CDR3 DNA reads TGTGCCACCACGGGACAGGATGTTATAGATACGCAGTATTTT.

This clonotype was observed a handful of times. The chain has TRBV5-1 and TRBJ2-3; either TRBD1 or TRBD2 may fit D (6 bases each). Trimming pared 2 bases from V and 5 bases from J, leaving 15 bases between. From germline, CDR1 is SGHRS and CDR2 YFSETQ. CDR3 length: 15 residues. The CDR3 is CASSFTGGLGDTQYF. DNA for the CDR3: TGCGCCAGCAGCTTCACTGGGGGGCTTGGAGATACGCAGTATTTT.

This clonotype was found a few times. A much larger clone differs from this one at a single base, so this may be a read error. The J gene is TRBJ2-1, the V gene TRBV9, with D hard to call. Germline lookup yields CDR1 SGDLS and CDR2 YYNGEE. This CDR3 has 11 residues. V shed 4 bases and J shed 6 bases, with 5 bases lying between them. CDR3 region: CASSTPNEQFF. CDR3 DNA sequence: TGTGCCAGCAGCACCCCCAATGAGCAGTTCTTC.

Only one count was recorded for this clonotype. Since a much larger clone is just one base distant, this may be a read error. V is TRBV10-3 and J is TRBJ2-1; D call uncertain. This CDR3 spans 14 amino acids. The V end lost 4 bases, the J end lost 10 bases, and 17 bases lay between the germline ends. Looked up from germline, CDR1 is ENHRY and CDR2 is SYGVKD. This CDR3 reads CAISVVLSSYEQFF. CDR3 nucleotide sequence: TGTGCCATCAGTGTCGTCCTAAGCTCCTACGAGCAGTTCTTC.

This clonotype was seen a handful of times. The genes are TRBV5-1 and TRBJ2-4; the D call may be TRBD1 or TRBD2 (6 bases each). Germline V CDR1 and CDR2: SGHRS, YFSETQ. With 0 bases removed from V and 13 bases from J, the gap between germline ends came to 14 bases. The length of the CDR3 is 13 residues. The CDR3 is CASSLDGGGEQYF. CDR3 nucleotides: TGCGCCAGCAGCTTGGATGGGGGCGGGGAGCAGTACTTC.

In this sample, this clonotype turned up a few times. The chain joins TRBV2 to TRBJ1-1, with D possibly TRBD1 on 5 matching bases. V lost 8 bases and J 6 bases, leaving 10 bases between the germline ends. The CDR3 covers 11 residues. Germline assignment: CDR1 SNHLY and CDR2 FYNNEI. The CDR3 DNA reads as TGTGCCAGCCACGTGGGGGCTGAAGCTTTCTTT. As protein: CASHVGAEAFF. Full variable domain (missing parts from reference TRBV2 and TRBJ1-1): EPEVTQTPSHQVTQMGQEVILRCVPISNHLYFYWYRQILGQKVEFLVSFYNNEISEKSEIFDDQFSVERPDGSNFTLKIRSTKLEDSAMYFCASHVGAEAFFGQGTRLTVV.

This clonotype has only a few counts. CDR3 sequence reads: CASSCPLHF. The DNA of the CDR3 is TGTGCCAGCAGCTGCCCCCTCCACTTT. This chain links TRBV7-8 with TRBJ1-6; no clear D. Between the trimmed V and J ends, which lost 4 bases and 13 bases, there was a span of 2 bases. Germline values: CDR1 SGHVS, CDR2 FQNEAQ. The CDR3 runs to 9 residues. Based on the CDR3 plus reference TRBV7-8 and TRBJ1-6, the full variable domain is GAGVSQSPRYKVAKRGQDVALRCDPISGHVSLFWYQQALGQGPEFLTYFQNEAQLDKSGLPSDRFFAERPEGSVSTLKIQRTQQEDSAVYLCASSCPLHFGNGTRLTVT.

This clonotype was counted between two and nine times. One end of the junction does not line up with germline, which may come from a read error. The chain couples TRBV12-5 to TRBJ1-1; D is possibly TRBD1 (5 bases). Germline-derived CDR1 and CDR2 are LGHNT and FRNRAP. The CDR3 loop spans 16 amino acids. CDR3 DNA: TGTGCTAGTGGTTCGGCGGGGACGGGGCCTTACACTGAGGCTTTCTTT. Its translation is CASGSAGTGPYTEAFF.

This clonotype came up once. This chain connects TRBV20-1 to TRBJ2-1; D gene uncertain. V was cut by 1 base and J by 3 bases, with 7 bases left in between. This CDR3 comprises 13 residues. The germline V gene has CDR1 DFQATT and CDR2 SNEGSKA (reference sequence). Here the CDR3 DNA reads TGCAGTGCTAGAGCCTCTATCTACAATGAGCAGTTCTTC. Protein product: CSARASIYNEQFF.

This rearrangement joins TRBV6-2 or TRBV6-3 to TRBJ2-3, with TRBD2 as a possible D gene (6 bases). Germline V gene sequence: CDR1 MNHEY, CDR2 SVGEGT. Trimming removed 8 bases at V and 0 bases at J, with 12 bases between. The CDR3 has 14 amino acids. CDR3: CASVGGTSTDTQYF. The CDR3 bases are TGTGCCAGCGTCGGGGGAACTAGCACAGATACGCAGTATTTT.

Remarks on this clonotype: At one end, the junction sequence differs from germline, possibly due to a read error. V is TRBV28 and J is TRBJ2-7; 12 bases align to TRBD2. The CDR3 contains 15 residues. CDR1 and CDR2 (germline): MDHEN, SYDVKM. The CDR3 bases are TGTGCCAGCAGTCTACTGCTAGCGGGGGGGTACGGGCAGTACTTC. Its translation: CASSLLLAGGYGQYF. Based on the CDR3 plus reference TRBV28 and TRBJ2-7, the full variable domain is DVKVTQSSRYLVKRTGEKVFLECVQDMDHENMFWYRQDPGLGLRLIYFSYDVKMKEKGDIPEGYSVSREKKERFSLILESASTNQTSMYLCASSLLLAGGYGQYFGPGTRLTVT.

The V call is TRBV6-5, the J call TRBJ2-5; D call uncertain. The germline gives CDR1 MNHEY, CDR2 SVGAGI. The CDR3 extends over 11 amino acids. Deletions cut 10 bases from V and 2 bases from J, with 8 bases between. CDR3 loop: CATQLQETQYF. The CDR3 DNA sequence: TGTGCCACCCAACTTCAAGAGACCCAGTACTTC.

CDR3 bases: TGTGCCAGCAGCTTTAGGAGCGGGGGGGCGGCAGATACGCAGTATTTT. This gives the protein CASSFRSGGAADTQYF. The chain links TRBV7-2 to TRBJ2-3, with TRBD2 identical over 10 bases. From germline, CDR1 is SGHTA and CDR2 FQGNSA. The CDR3 length is 16 residues. Trimming at V came to 3 bases and at J to 4 bases, leaving 7 bases not matched to a gene.

At least ten counts were recorded for this clonotype. This rearrangement joins TRBV27 to TRBJ2-1; possible D gene TRBD1, 6 bases. V was clipped by 0 bases and J by 10 bases, with 7 bases between them. Germline loops: CDR1 MNHEY, CDR2 SMNVEV (reference sequence). The CDR3 totals 12 residues. CDR3 nucleotides: TGTGCCAGCAGTTTATCAAGGGGGGAGCAGTTCTTC. This gives the protein CASSLSRGEQFF.

This clonotype was recorded a few times. The rearrangement joins TRBV20-1 to TRBJ2-7; unclear D gene. The CDR3 contains 14 residues. Trimming pared 5 bases from V and 2 bases from J, leaving 16 bases between. Germline-derived CDR1 and CDR2 are DFQATT and SNEGSKA (reference sequence). CDR3 nucleotides: TGCAGTGCTGTCCGGGTCACGGGCCCCTACGAGCAGTACTTC. It encodes CSAVRVTGPYEQYF.

This clonotype has more than one count but fewer than ten. The chain is built from TRBV6-1 and TRBJ2-3; 8 bases are shared with TRBD1. J was trimmed by 0 bases and V by 4 bases; bases with no gene match: 6. CDR3 length: 16 amino acids. CDR1 MNHNS and CDR2 SASEGT come from the germline V gene. CDR3 coding DNA: TGTGCCAGCAGTGTCTGGACAGGGCGTAGCACAGATACGCAGTATTTT. Protein sequence: CASSVWTGRSTDTQYF.

The V and J genes are TRBV2 and TRBJ1-2; no definite D call. Germline assignment: CDR1 SNHLY and CDR2 FYNNEI. Trimming took 1 base from V and 6 from J, leaving 18 bases between them. This CDR3 region has 16 residues. In DNA, the CDR3 is TGTGCCAGCAGTGAAGGTCGCACAAACCTGCGGGATGGCTACACCTTC. Residues: CASSEGRTNLRDGYTF.

The chain has TRBV10-3 and TRBJ2-5, with 9 nucleotides matching TRBD2. V shed 0 bases and J 5 bases; nucleotides not matched to a gene: 7. In germline, CDR1 is ENHRY, CDR2 SYGVKD. The CDR3 consists of 16 residues. The CDR3 loop is CAISESSSGIWETQYF. For the CDR3, the DNA is TGTGCCATCAGTGAGTCTTCTAGCGGGATTTGGGAGACCCAGTACTTC.